The 18 T cell receptor beta chains listed next were all sequenced from one sample in a study of cytomegalovirus exposure and HLA in healthy donors. Use of 60 Vbeta and 13 Jbeta primers characterized the PCR. Sequenced by immunoSEQ multiplex PCR; TCRdb stores in-frame clones only, minus some. The data contain about 180,000 clones, approximately 88% of them singletons. The sequencing input was PBMCs. These TCRs come from a boy aged 2 to 10 in good health and CMV-seronegative.

The chain carries TRBV30 and TRBJ2-3, with TRBD2 identical over 10 bases. There are 16 residues in the CDR3. With V trimmed by 6 bases and J by 2 bases, 11 bases remained unmatched. Germline lookup yields CDR1 GTSNPN and CDR2 SVGIG (reference sequence). The CDR3 DNA is TGTGCCTGCACAATCCTTAGCGGGAGGTCCACAGATACGCAGTATTTT. This codes for CACTILSGRSTDTQYF.

The chain is built from TRBV2 and TRBJ1-5; D is uncertain. CDR1 is SNHLY and CDR2 is FYNNEI in the germline V gene. The germline V and J ends were trimmed by 1 base and 3 bases, with 7 bases remaining between them. CDR3 length equals 14 residues. CDR3 amino acids: CASSEERVNQPQHF. CDR3 bases: TGTGCCAGCAGTGAAGAGAGGGTCAATCAGCCCCAGCATTTT.

The chain is built from TRBV5-1 and TRBJ2-7; 15 nucleotides match TRBD2. J lost 2 bases, V lost 3 bases, and 6 bases had no gene match. The germline V gene encodes CDR1 SGHRS and CDR2 YFSETQ. CDR3 length: 17 amino acids. The CDR3 loop is CASSSGLAGGPTYEQYF. The CDR3 nucleotides are TGCGCCAGCAGCTCCGGACTAGCGGGAGGGCCCACCTACGAGCAGTACTTC.

This rearrangement joins TRBV6-1 to TRBJ2-5; D gene unclear. CDR3 length equals 14 residues. V lost 2 bases and J lost 4, with 11 bases in between. Germline CDR1 and CDR2: MNHNS and SASEGT. The CDR3 bases are TGTGCCAGCAGTGAATTATCGGGTGGAGAGACCCAGTACTTC. Protein sequence: CASSELSGGETQYF.

The chain has TRBV7-9 and TRBJ2-3; D perhaps matches TRBD2 (6 bases). The CDR3 spans 16 residues. Germline values: CDR1 SEHNR, CDR2 FQNEAQ (reference sequence). Trimming took 5 bases from V and 0 from J, leaving 15 bases between them. In nucleotides, the CDR3 is TGTGCCAGCAGCCCCGGGGGTGGGACTAGCACAGATACGCAGTATTTT. Its translation: CASSPGGGTSTDTQYF.

The chain links TRBV5-6 to TRBJ1-2; the match to TRBD1 covers 8 bases. The CDR3 totals 17 residues. With 0 bases clipped from V and 3 bases from J, the junction kept 10 bases outside the gene matches. From germline, CDR1 is SGHDT and CDR2 YYEEEE. The CDR3 reads CASSLGTGPDNHYGYTF. CDR3 DNA sequence: TGTGCCAGCAGCTTGGGGACAGGGCCCGATAACCACTATGGCTACACCTTC.

V usage is TRBV19 and J usage is TRBJ2-2, with TRBD1 matching 8 bases. J lost 6 bases, V lost 4 bases, and 16 bases had no gene match. CDR3 length: 18 residues. Germline CDR1 reads LNHDA; CDR2 reads SQIVND (reference sequence). CDR3 sequence (DNA): TGTGCCAGTAGTAACCTCGGGACAGGATGGCCCGGGGCCGGGGAGCTGTTTTTT. Translating it yields CASSNLGTGWPGAGELFF.

V gene TRBV4-1 combines with J gene TRBJ1-2; D is unresolved. The CDR3 covers 14 residues. The germline CDR1 and CDR2 sequences are MGHRA and YSYEKL. V was pared by 4 bases and J by 6 bases, with 15 bases between. CDR3 sequence reads: CASSPQDRDDGYTF. CDR3 nucleotide sequence: TGCGCCAGCAGCCCCCAAGACCGGGATGATGGCTACACCTTC.

V gene TRBV5-4 combines with J gene TRBJ2-3, with D tentatively TRBD2 (6 bases). The CDR3 consists of 15 residues. Germline-derived CDR1 and CDR2 are SGHNT and YYREEE (reference sequence). V shed 0 bases and J shed 0 bases, with 8 bases lying between them. The CDR3 bases are TGTGCCAGCAGCTTGGTTAGCGGTAGCACAGATACGCAGTATTTT. Residues: CASSLVSGSTDTQYF.

V is TRBV5-6 and J is TRBJ2-7, with 7 bases lining up with TRBD2. J gave up 7 bases and V 2 bases, and 12 bases lay outside the gene matches. The CDR3 runs 15 residues. CDR1 is SGHDT and CDR2 is YYEEEE in the germline V gene. For the CDR3, the DNA is TGTGCCAGCAGCTTCGCCGGGACGGCGGGGGATGAGCAGTACTTC. It yields the protein CASSFAGTAGDEQYF.

The chain joins TRBV25-1 to TRBJ2-3, with a tentative D call TRBD2 (5 bases). The ends were cut back, 1 base at V and 3 bases at J, with 11 bases in the middle. Looked up from germline, CDR1 is MGHDK and CDR2 is SYGVNS. This CDR3 spans 15 amino acids. The CDR3: CASSELVASTDTQYF. The DNA of the CDR3 is TGTGCCAGCAGTGAATTGGTAGCGAGTACAGATACGCAGTATTTT.

This chain connects TRBV11-3 to TRBJ2-2; D remains ambiguous. This CDR3 comprises 14 residues. The germline gives CDR1 SGHNT, CDR2 YENEEA. V was shortened by 3 bases and J by 2 bases, with 7 bases between the two germline ends. CDR3 sequence reads: CASSLGRNTGELFF. CDR3 bases: TGTGCCAGCAGCTTGGGCCGAAACACCGGGGAGCTGTTTTTT.

This clone was seen once. The chain couples TRBV28 to TRBJ1-5; D is perhaps TRBD1 (5 bases). The CDR3 spans 17 residues. The V end lost 8 bases, the J end lost 4 bases, and 24 bases lay between the germline ends. Germline assignment: CDR1 MDHEN and CDR2 SYDVKM. This CDR3 reads CASRSRRGPGINQPQHF. The CDR3 region has the DNA TGTGCCAGCCGATCACGACGAGGCCCAGGGATTAATCAGCCCCAGCATTTT. The whole variable domain, filled in from reference TRBV28 and TRBJ1-5, reads DVKVTQSSRYLVKRTGEKVFLECVQDMDHENMFWYRQDPGLGLRLIYFSYDVKMKEKGDIPEGYSVSREKKERFSLILESASTNQTSMYLCASRSRRGPGINQPQHFGDGTRLSIL.

The CDR3 here is CASSSTGYLNQPQHF. CDR3 DNA: TGTGCCAGCAGCTCGACAGGGTACCTCAATCAGCCCCAGCATTTT. The chain joins TRBV7-8 to TRBJ1-5, with 7 bases that match TRBD1. Germline V gene sequence: CDR1 SGHVS, CDR2 FQNEAQ. J lost 3 bases, V lost 4 bases, and 6 bases had no gene match. This CDR3 spans 15 amino acids. Filled out from reference TRBV7-8 and TRBJ1-5, the complete variable domain reads GAGVSQSPRYKVAKRGQDVALRCDPISGHVSLFWYQQALGQGPEFLTYFQNEAQLDKSGLPSDRFFAERPEGSVSTLKIQRTQQEDSAVYLCASSSTGYLNQPQHFGDGTRLSIL.

This chain connects TRBV2 to TRBJ2-2; weak D call: TRBD1 (6 bases). This CDR3 is built from 16 residues. Between the trimmed V and J ends, which lost 4 bases and 4 bases, there was a span of 16 bases. Looked up from germline, CDR1 is SNHLY and CDR2 is FYNNEI. The CDR3 DNA is TGTGCCAGCAGTGTTACCAGGGACATGACCACCGGGGAGCTGTTTTTT. Protein sequence: CASSVTRDMTTGELFF.

The chain carries TRBV5-8 and TRBJ2-3; 8 bases agree with TRBD2. J lost 0 bases, V lost 1 base, and 7 bases had no gene match. The CDR3 runs 17 residues. CDR1 is SGHTS, CDR2 YDEGEE, per germline. The CDR3, as DNA: TGTGCCAGCAGCTTGTTGTCGGGAGGGCCAAGCACAGATACGCAGTATTTT. This gives the protein CASSLLSGGPSTDTQYF. The entire variable domain, with the rest obtained from reference TRBV5-8 and TRBJ2-3, is as follows: EAGVTQSPTHLIKTRGQQATLRCSPISGHTSVYWYQQALGLGLQFLLWYDEGEERNRGNFPPRFSGRQFPNYSSELNVNALELEDSALYLCASSLLSGGPSTDTQYFGPGTRLTVL.

The chain is built from TRBV5-6 and TRBJ2-5; TRBD1 matches 7 bases. The CDR3 loop spans 14 amino acids. In germline, CDR1 is SGHDT, CDR2 YYEEEE. V shed 4 bases and J 1 base; nucleotides not matched to a gene: 4. CDR3 sequence reads: CASSIGTVQETQYF. The CDR3 DNA follows: TGTGCCAGCAGCATAGGGACAGTCCAAGAGACCCAGTACTTC.

This clone has a handful of counts. This chain links TRBV10-2 with TRBJ2-1; no clear D gene. The V gene's germline CDR1 is WSHSY and CDR2 SAAADI. V shed 3 bases and J shed 9 bases, with 6 bases lying between them. The CDR3 runs to 11 residues. CDR3 sequence: CASSEMSEQFF. The CDR3 DNA is TGCGCCAGCAGTGAAATGAGTGAGCAGTTCTTC.